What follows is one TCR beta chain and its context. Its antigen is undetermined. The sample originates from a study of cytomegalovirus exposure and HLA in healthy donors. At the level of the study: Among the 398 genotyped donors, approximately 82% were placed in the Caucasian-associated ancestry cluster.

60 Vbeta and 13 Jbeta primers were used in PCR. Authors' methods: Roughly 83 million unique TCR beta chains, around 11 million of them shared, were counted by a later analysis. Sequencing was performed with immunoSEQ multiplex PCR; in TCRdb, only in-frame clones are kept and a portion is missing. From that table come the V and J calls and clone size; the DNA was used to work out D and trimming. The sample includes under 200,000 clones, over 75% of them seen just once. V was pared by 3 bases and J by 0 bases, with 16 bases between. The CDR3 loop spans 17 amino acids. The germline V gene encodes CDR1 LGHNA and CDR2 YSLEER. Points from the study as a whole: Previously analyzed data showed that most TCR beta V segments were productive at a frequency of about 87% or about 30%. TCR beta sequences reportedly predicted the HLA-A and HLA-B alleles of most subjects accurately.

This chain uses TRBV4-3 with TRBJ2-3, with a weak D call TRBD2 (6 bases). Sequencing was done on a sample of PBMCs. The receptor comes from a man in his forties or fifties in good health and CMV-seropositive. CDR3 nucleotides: TGCGCCAGCAGCCACGCGTCTTCTAGCGATAGCACAGATACGCAGTATTTT. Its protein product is CASSHASSSDSTDTQYF.